Below are 32 T cell receptor beta chains sequenced from a single sample in a study of pediatric ulcerative colitis. During colonoscopy, one to two rectal pinch biopsies were collected. The repertoire was sequenced with immunoSEQ multiplex PCR; TCRdb's copy has only in-frame clones and lacks some. This table holds 40,000 to 60,000 clones, 60% to 85% found once. The specimen was gut tissue. The receptors originated from a girl aged 5-17 years with moderate ulcerative colitis.

The chain has TRBV29-1 and TRBJ2-5, with D tentatively TRBD2 (5 bases). The germline CDR1 and CDR2 sequences are SQVTM and ANQGSEA. The CDR3 extends over 13 amino acids. Trimming took off 8 bases at V and 4 bases at J, with 17 bases between the two ends. The CDR3, as DNA: TGCAGCATACGTATTGCGGGTCGAGAGACCCAGTACTTC. Its protein is CSIRIAGRETQYF.

The chain has TRBV7-2 and TRBJ1-1; TRBD1 matches at 9 bases. Germline-derived CDR1 and CDR2 are SGHTA and FQGNSA. V lost 6 bases to trimming and J lost 2 bases; unmatched junction nucleotides: 4. This CDR3 region has 14 residues. CDR3 coding DNA: TGTGCCAGCAGGCCGGACAGGGGTAACACTGAAGCTTTCTTT. The encoded protein is CASRPDRGNTEAFF.

The gene calls are TRBV27 and TRBJ2-2; 8 bases agree with TRBD1. There are 18 residues in the CDR3. Germline-derived CDR1 and CDR2 are MNHEY and SMNVEV (reference sequence). Trimming at V came to 5 bases and at J to 0 bases, leaving 11 bases not matched to a gene. CDR3 sequence reads: CASSLTYRTGTNTGELFF. As DNA, the CDR3 is TGTGCCAGCAGTCTGACCTACCGGACAGGGACGAACACCGGGGAGCTGTTTTTT.

The V call is TRBV5-1, the J call TRBJ1-4; 10 nucleotides match TRBD1. J lost 11 bases, V lost 9 bases, and 13 bases had no gene match. The CDR3 spans 14 residues. Germline V gene sequence: CDR1 SGHRS, CDR2 YFSETQ. In nucleotides, the CDR3 is TGCGCCACCGGGACAGGGGACCAAACCGGGAAACTGTTTTTT. It specifies CATGTGDQTGKLFF.

This chain links TRBV18 with TRBJ2-5, with TRBD1 matching 8 bases. The V segment lost 10 bases and the J segment 5 bases; nucleotides outside the gene matches: 6. Germline values: CDR1 KGHSH, CDR2 LQKENI. The CDR3 covers 12 residues. The CDR3, as DNA: TGTGCCACCGGACAGGGCGTGGAGACCCAGTACTTC. Residues: CATGQGVETQYF.

V and J are TRBV11-2 and TRBJ1-3; D is unclear. V shed 3 bases and J shed 7 bases, with 16 bases lying between them. Germline V gene data show CDR1 as SGHAT and CDR2 as FQNNGV. This CDR3 contains 15 residues. The CDR3 sequence: CASSFPEVARNTIYF. The CDR3 DNA reads as TGTGCCAGCAGCTTCCCGGAAGTAGCGAGGAACACCATATATTTT.

The sample holds a few counts of this clone. The chain joins TRBV7-9 to TRBJ1-2; D is uncertain. The CDR3 has 13 residues. The germline V gene has CDR1 SEHNR and CDR2 FQNEAQ (reference sequence). V was clipped by 4 bases and J by 0 bases, with 6 bases between them. The CDR3 DNA follows: TGTGCCAGCAGCTCATATACTAACTATGGCTACACCTTC. It is translated as CASSSYTNYGYTF.

This clone was detected a few times. The chain couples TRBV11-2 to TRBJ2-7, with unresolved D. CDR3 length equals 14 residues. V was clipped by 5 bases and J by 2 bases, with 13 bases between them. Per germline, CDR1 SGHAT and CDR2 FQNNGV. The CDR3, as DNA: TGTGCCAGCAGCACCTACAGATCTACCTACGAGCAGTACTTC. Protein product: CASSTYRSTYEQYF.

The rearrangement joins TRBV18 to TRBJ2-3, with a weak D call TRBD2 (7 bases). Trimming removed 3 bases from V and 1 base from J, with 14 bases in between. This CDR3 is 16 amino acids long. Germline V gives CDR1 KGHSH, CDR2 LQKENI. In DNA form, the CDR3 reads TGTGCCAGCTCACCCCCCGGGGGGCTGGGCACAGATACGCAGTATTTT. This sequence encodes CASSPPGGLGTDTQYF. The full variable domain, in which reference TRBV18 and TRBJ2-3 provide the parts outside the CDR3, is NAGVMQNPRHLVRRRGQEARLRCSPMKGHSHVYWYRQLPEEGLKFMVYLQKENIIDESGMPKERFSAEFPKEGPSILRIQQVVRGDSAAYFCASSPPGGLGTDTQYFGPGTRLTVL.

The V call is TRBV13, the J call TRBJ1-5, with D uncertain. Germline CDR1 PRHDT, CDR2 FYEKMQ (reference sequence). V shed 8 bases and J shed 2 bases, with 10 bases lying between them. This CDR3 spans 13 amino acids. CDR3 amino acids: CASGKGGNQPQHF. The CDR3 DNA reads as TGTGCCAGCGGCAAAGGCGGCAATCAGCCCCAGCATTTT.

V and J are TRBV7-9 and TRBJ1-1; D call uncertain. The V gene's germline CDR1 is SEHNR and CDR2 FQNEAQ (reference sequence). The CDR3 length is 14 residues. Trimming took off 2 bases at V and 1 base at J, with 8 bases between the two ends. The chain's CDR3 is CASSLLVQNTEAFF. The CDR3 DNA sequence: TGTGCCAGCAGCTTATTGGTCCAGAACACTGAAGCTTTCTTT.

The sample holds a few counts of this clone. CDR3 region: CASSPGQGSQPQHF. DNA for the CDR3: TGCGCCAGCAGCCCCGGACAGGGGAGTCAGCCCCAGCATTTT. V and J are TRBV5-1 and TRBJ1-5; 9 nucleotides align to TRBD1. The CDR3 covers 14 residues. The germline V gene has CDR1 SGHRS and CDR2 YFSETQ. V lost 4 bases and J lost 6; bases outside the gene matches: 5.

The chain uses TRBV14 and TRBJ2-7, with D perhaps matching TRBD2 (6 bases). The CDR3 is 16 residues long. Germline V gene lookup returns CDR1 SGHDN and CDR2 FVKESK. The V and J ends lost 4 bases and 3 bases respectively, with 19 bases between them. CDR3 amino acids: CASSLSGGVGLYEQYF. CDR3 nucleotides: TGTGCCAGCAGCCTATCTGGCGGGGTGGGTCTCTACGAGCAGTACTTC.

The chain employs TRBV10-3 and TRBJ1-2; D may be TRBD1 (6 bases). The germline CDR1 and CDR2 sequences are ENHRY and SYGVKD. Trimming shortened V by 2 bases and J by 3 bases, and 10 bases separated the two germline ends. This CDR3 has 14 residues. CDR3 nucleotides: TGTGCCATCAGTGAGCAGACAGGACACTATGGCTACACCTTC. It encodes CAISEQTGHYGYTF.

The rearrangement joins TRBV10-2 to TRBJ2-7; 9 bases are shared with TRBD2. The CDR3 length is 14 residues. Germline-derived CDR1 and CDR2 are WSHSY and SAAADI. V lost 10 bases, J lost 6 bases, and 13 bases stayed unmatched. CDR3 loop: CATGEAGGPSEQYF. For the CDR3, the DNA is TGCGCCACCGGGGAGGCGGGAGGGCCCTCCGAGCAGTACTTC.

DNA for the CDR3: TGTGCCAGCAGCTTAGTAGCTAGCGACGAGCAGTACTTC. Translated: CASSLVASDEQYF. V is TRBV7-9 and J is TRBJ2-7; D may be TRBD2 (6 bases). The V and J ends lost 1 base and 5 bases respectively, with 9 bases between them. The CDR3 length is 13 residues. Germline lookup yields CDR1 SEHNR and CDR2 FQNEAQ (reference sequence).

The CDR3 DNA is TGTGCCAGCAGCTCCAGGGGCGCCTACGAGCAGTACTTC. Its protein product is CASSSRGAYEQYF. The chain is built from TRBV7-2 and TRBJ2-7, with D possibly TRBD1 on 6 matching bases. Germline values: CDR1 SGHTA, CDR2 FQGNSA. V lost 4 bases, J lost 2 bases, and 9 bases lay in between. The CDR3 extends over 13 amino acids.

This chain links TRBV28 with TRBJ1-2; the match to TRBD1 covers 10 bases. Germline V gene lookup returns CDR1 MDHEN and CDR2 SYDVKM. The V and J ends lost 3 bases and 8 bases, in that order; junction bases with no gene match: 3. The CDR3 totals 13 residues. The CDR3 DNA reads TGTGCCAGCAGTTTCGGGACAGGGGTAGGCTACACCTTC. Its protein is CASSFGTGVGYTF.

DNA for the CDR3: TGTGCCAGCAGCTTCGGGACAGGGGCTAACACTGAAGCTTTCTTT. Translating it yields CASSFGTGANTEAFF. The rearrangement links TRBV11-2 to TRBJ1-1, with 10 positions matching TRBD1. Germline V CDR1 and CDR2: SGHAT, FQNNGV. With 3 bases clipped from V and 2 bases from J, the junction kept 3 bases outside the gene matches. The CDR3 has 15 amino acids.

The chain joins TRBV18 to TRBJ2-7, with unresolved D. CDR1 KGHSH and CDR2 LQKENI come from the germline V gene. V lost 4 bases and J lost 2, with 9 bases in between. CDR3 size: 13 residues. CDR3 protein: CASSQRIAYEQYF. For the CDR3, the DNA is TGTGCCAGCTCACAGAGGATAGCCTACGAGCAGTACTTC.

CDR3 bases: TGTGCCAGCAGCCCTCCCGAAGCTTTCTTT. This encodes CASSPPEAFF. V is TRBV7-9 and J is TRBJ1-1; unclear D gene. Per the germline V gene, CDR1 is SEHNR and CDR2 is FQNEAQ (reference sequence). The CDR3 has 10 amino acids. Trimming removed 5 bases from V and 8 bases from J, with 6 bases in between.

The DNA for the CDR3 is TGCAACCCTAACCGGCTCCGGTACGAGCAGTACTTC. Protein: CNPNRLRYEQYF. This chain uses TRBV29-1 with TRBJ2-7; D unresolved. The CDR3 spans 12 residues. The germline V gene encodes CDR1 SQVTM and CDR2 ANQGSEA.

The chain employs TRBV7-9 and TRBJ1-3; perhaps TRBD1 as D (5 bases). Per the germline V gene, CDR1 is SEHNR and CDR2 is FQNEAQ (reference sequence). This CDR3 has 16 residues. Deletions cut 1 base from V and 2 bases from J, with 12 bases between. The DNA of the CDR3 is TGTGCCAGCAGCTTAGTACTGGAGGGGACTGGAAACACCATATATTTT. Encoded protein: CASSLVLEGTGNTIYF.

The table lists this clone with a few counts. This chain connects TRBV5-1 to TRBJ1-2; D remains unclear. CDR1 and CDR2 (germline): SGHRS, YFSETQ. This CDR3 has 13 amino acids. V dropped 2 bases and J dropped 4 bases, with 9 bases sitting between them. The CDR3 protein is CASSFSGSYGYTF. The DNA for the CDR3 is TGCGCCAGCAGCTTTTCCGGTAGCTATGGCTACACCTTC.

This clone was observed a few times. The genes are TRBV28 and TRBJ2-7, with 7 bases aligning to TRBD1. The CDR3 spans 15 residues. Trimming cost V 3 bases and J 1 base; bases outside gene matches: 6. Germline CDR1 MDHEN, CDR2 SYDVKM. The CDR3, as DNA: TGTGCCAGCAGTTTCTTATCGGGACAGTCCTACGAGCAGTACTTC. Its protein is CASSFLSGQSYEQYF. The whole variable domain, filled in from reference TRBV28 and TRBJ2-7, reads DVKVTQSSRYLVKRTGEKVFLECVQDMDHENMFWYRQDPGLGLRLIYFSYDVKMKEKGDIPEGYSVSREKKERFSLILESASTNQTSMYLCASSFLSGQSYEQYFGPGTRLTVT.

V gene TRBV30 combines with J gene TRBJ1-4; 7 nucleotides align to TRBD1. V lost 3 bases to trimming and J lost 7 bases; unmatched junction nucleotides: 11. The CDR3 sequence is 15 residues long. Germline CDR1 GTSNPN, CDR2 SVGIG (reference sequence). CDR3: CAWRAPRGYGEKLFF. The CDR3 region has the DNA TGTGCCTGGAGAGCCCCCAGGGGGTACGGTGAAAAACTGTTTTTT.

The V call is TRBV4-2, the J call TRBJ2-3; D possibly uses TRBD1 or TRBD2 (6 bases each). The length of the CDR3 is 16 residues. Trimming stripped 0 bases from V and 6 bases from J, with 16 bases between. Germline loops: CDR1 LGHNA, CDR2 YNFKEQ. This CDR3 reads CASSQDLTRGADTQYF. The CDR3 nucleotides read TGTGCCAGCAGCCAAGATCTAACAAGGGGGGCTGATACGCAGTATTTT.

The genes are TRBV2 and TRBJ1-2; D is uncertain. The CDR3 runs 14 residues. Per the germline V gene, CDR1 is SNHLY and CDR2 is FYNNEI. V dropped 2 bases and J dropped 3 bases, with 10 bases sitting between them. CDR3 region: CASSEIGQYYGYTF. CDR3 bases: TGTGCCAGCAGTGAAATCGGGCAGTACTATGGCTACACCTTC.

The chain uses TRBV25-1 and TRBJ1-3, with TRBD1 as a possible D gene (5 bases). Looked up from germline, CDR1 is MGHDK and CDR2 is SYGVNS. V lost 1 base to trimming and J lost 1 base, with 11 bases between them. The CDR3 is made up of 16 amino acids. The CDR3 sequence: CASSESGTASGNTIYF. The DNA of the CDR3 is TGTGCCAGCAGTGAATCCGGGACCGCATCTGGAAACACCATATATTTT.

The sample holds a few counts of this clone. The rearrangement joins TRBV6-1 to TRBJ1-1; D not resolved. The germline V gene encodes CDR1 MNHNS and CDR2 SASEGT. Trimming took off 6 bases at V and 8 bases at J, with 19 bases between the two ends. This CDR3 region has 14 residues. As DNA, the CDR3 is TGTGCCAGCAGGGGGAACTGGGCAACGGCCGAAGCTTTCTTT. Its protein product is CASRGNWATAEAFF.

This clone was seen once. The chain uses TRBV11-2 and TRBJ1-1, with D maybe TRBD1 (6 bases). Germline values: CDR1 SGHAT, CDR2 FQNNGV. CDR3 length equals 15 residues. Trimming shortened V by 4 bases and J by 3 bases, and 15 bases separated the two germline ends. The CDR3 sequence is CASSSRGRGYTEAFF. The DNA of the CDR3 is TGTGCCAGCAGCTCCCGGGGGCGGGGGTACACTGAAGCTTTCTTT.

The rearrangement uses TRBV6-5 and TRBJ1-2; a weak D match, TRBD1 (5 bases). V was trimmed by 2 bases and J by 4 bases, leaving 8 bases between them. The germline gives CDR1 MNHEY, CDR2 SVGAGI. The CDR3 has 13 residues. CDR3 in amino acids: CASSYGAFYGYTF. In DNA, the CDR3 is TGTGCCAGCAGTTACGGGGCGTTCTATGGCTACACCTTC.